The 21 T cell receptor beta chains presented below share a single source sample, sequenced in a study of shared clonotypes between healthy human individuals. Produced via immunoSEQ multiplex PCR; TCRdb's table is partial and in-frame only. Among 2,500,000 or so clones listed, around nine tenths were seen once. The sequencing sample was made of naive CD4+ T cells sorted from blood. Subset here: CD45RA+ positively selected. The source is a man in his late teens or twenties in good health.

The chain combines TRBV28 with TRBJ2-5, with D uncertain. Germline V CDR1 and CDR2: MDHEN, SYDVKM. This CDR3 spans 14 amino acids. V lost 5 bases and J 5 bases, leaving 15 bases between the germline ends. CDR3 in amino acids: CASSPTTTRETQYF. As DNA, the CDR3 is TGTGCCAGCAGTCCGACAACTACCCGGGAGACCCAGTACTTC.

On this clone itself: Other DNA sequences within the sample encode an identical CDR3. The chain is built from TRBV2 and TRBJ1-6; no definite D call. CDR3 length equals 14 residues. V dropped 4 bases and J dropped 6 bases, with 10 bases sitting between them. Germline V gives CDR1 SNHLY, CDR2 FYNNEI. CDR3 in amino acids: CASSGGTPNSPLHF. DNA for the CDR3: TGTGCCAGCAGTGGCGGCACCCCTAATTCACCCCTCCACTTT.

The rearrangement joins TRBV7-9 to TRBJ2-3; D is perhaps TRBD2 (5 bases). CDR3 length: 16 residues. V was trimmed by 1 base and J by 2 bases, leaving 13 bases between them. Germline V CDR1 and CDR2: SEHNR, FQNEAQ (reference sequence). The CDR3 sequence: CASSLGTRLYTDTQYF. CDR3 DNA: TGTGCCAGCAGCTTAGGGACTCGACTCTACACAGATACGCAGTATTTT.

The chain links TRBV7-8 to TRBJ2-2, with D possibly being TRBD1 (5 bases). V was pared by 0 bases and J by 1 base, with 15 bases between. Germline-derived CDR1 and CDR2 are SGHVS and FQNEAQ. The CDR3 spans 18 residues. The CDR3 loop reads CASSLASGHPLNTGELFF. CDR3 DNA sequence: TGTGCCAGCAGCTTAGCGTCAGGGCATCCTCTGAACACCGGGGAGCTGTTTTTT.

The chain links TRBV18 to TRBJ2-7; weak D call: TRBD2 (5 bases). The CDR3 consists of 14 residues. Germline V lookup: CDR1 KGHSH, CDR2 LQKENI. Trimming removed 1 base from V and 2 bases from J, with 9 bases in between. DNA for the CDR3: TGTGCCAGCTCACCACTAGCGATTACCTACGAGCAGTACTTC. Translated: CASSPLAITYEQYF.

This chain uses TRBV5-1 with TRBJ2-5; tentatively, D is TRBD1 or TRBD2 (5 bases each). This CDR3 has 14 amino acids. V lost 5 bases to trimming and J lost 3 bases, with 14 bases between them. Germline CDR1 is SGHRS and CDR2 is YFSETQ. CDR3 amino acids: CASRPGTTEETQYF. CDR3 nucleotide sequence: TGCGCCAGCAGGCCCGGGACCACAGAAGAGACCCAGTACTTC.

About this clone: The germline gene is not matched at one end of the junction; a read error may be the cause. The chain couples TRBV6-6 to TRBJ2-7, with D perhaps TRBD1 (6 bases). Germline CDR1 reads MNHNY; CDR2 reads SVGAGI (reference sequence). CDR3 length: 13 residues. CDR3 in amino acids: CASSYSNTGLPTF. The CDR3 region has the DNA TGTGCCAGCAGTTACTCGAATACAGGGCTTCCCACTTTC.

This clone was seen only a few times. This chain's CDR3 is CASTKGNRDYGYTF. In DNA, the CDR3 is TGTGCCAGTACTAAAGGGAACAGAGACTATGGCTACACCTTC. The gene calls are TRBV19 and TRBJ1-2; D not resolved. Germline CDR1 reads LNHDA; CDR2 reads SQIVND (reference sequence). This CDR3 has 14 amino acids. The V gene lost 7 bases and the J gene lost 3 bases, with 15 bases spanning the gap.

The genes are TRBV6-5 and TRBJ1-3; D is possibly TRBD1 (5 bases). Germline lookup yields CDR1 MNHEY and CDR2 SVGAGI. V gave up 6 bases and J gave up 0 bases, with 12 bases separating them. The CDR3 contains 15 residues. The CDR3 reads CASRSDRNSGNTIYF. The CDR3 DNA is TGTGCCAGCAGATCTGACAGAAACTCTGGAAACACCATATATTTT.

CDR3 DNA sequence: TGTGCCAGCAGTCAACAAGAGGGGGATGTACCCCAGCATTTT. Residues: CASSQQEGDVPQHF. V and J are TRBV6-1 and TRBJ1-5; possible D gene TRBD1, 6 bases. The CDR3 length is 14 residues. Germline CDR1 and CDR2: MNHNS and SASEGT. Trimming pared 5 bases from V and 10 bases from J, leaving 18 bases between.

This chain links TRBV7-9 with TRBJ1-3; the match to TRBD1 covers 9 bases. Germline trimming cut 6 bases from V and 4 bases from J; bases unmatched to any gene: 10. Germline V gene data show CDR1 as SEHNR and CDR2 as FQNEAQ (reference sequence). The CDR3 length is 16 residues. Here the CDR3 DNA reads TGTGCCAGCAGATCCGGGACAGGGTCAATCGGAAACACCATATATTTT. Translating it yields CASRSGTGSIGNTIYF.

The CDR3 reads CASSLNPRGGETQYF. The CDR3 DNA follows: TGCGCCAGCAGCTTGAACCCCAGGGGGGGGGAGACCCAGTACTTC. This chain joins TRBV5-1 and TRBJ2-5; D may match TRBD1 or TRBD2 (7 bases each). Germline V lookup: CDR1 SGHRS, CDR2 YFSETQ. The CDR3 sequence is 15 residues long. V was clipped by 1 base and J by 5 bases, with 15 bases between them.

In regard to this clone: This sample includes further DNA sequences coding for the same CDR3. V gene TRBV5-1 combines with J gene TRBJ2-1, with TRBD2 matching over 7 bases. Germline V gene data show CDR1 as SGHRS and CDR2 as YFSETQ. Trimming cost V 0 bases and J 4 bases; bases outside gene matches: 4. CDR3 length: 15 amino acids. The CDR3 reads CASSLEGTNYNEQFF. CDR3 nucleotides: TGCGCCAGCAGCTTGGAGGGGACTAATTACAATGAGCAGTTCTTC.

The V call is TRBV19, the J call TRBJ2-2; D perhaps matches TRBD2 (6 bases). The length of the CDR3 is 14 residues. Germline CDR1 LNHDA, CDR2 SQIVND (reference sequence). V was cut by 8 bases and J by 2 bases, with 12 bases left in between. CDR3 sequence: CASWASVNTGELFF. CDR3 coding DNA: TGTGCCAGTTGGGCTAGCGTTAACACCGGGGAGCTGTTTTTT.

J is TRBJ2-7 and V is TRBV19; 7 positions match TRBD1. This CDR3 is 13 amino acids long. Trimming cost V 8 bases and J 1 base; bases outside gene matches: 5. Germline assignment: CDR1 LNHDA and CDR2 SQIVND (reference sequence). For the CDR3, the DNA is TGTGCCAGTGGGACAGAACCGTCCTACGAGCAGTACTTC. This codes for CASGTEPSYEQYF. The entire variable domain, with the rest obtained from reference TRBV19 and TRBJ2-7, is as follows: DGGITQSPKYLFRKEGQNVTLSCEQNLNHDAMYWYRQDPGQGLRLIYYSQIVNDFQKGDIAEGYSVSREKKESFPLTVTSAQKNPTAFYLCASGTEPSYEQYFGPGTRLTVT.

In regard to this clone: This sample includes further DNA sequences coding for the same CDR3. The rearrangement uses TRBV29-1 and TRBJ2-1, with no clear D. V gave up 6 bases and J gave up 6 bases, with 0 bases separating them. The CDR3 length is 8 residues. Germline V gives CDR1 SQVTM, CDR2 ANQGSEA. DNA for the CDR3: TGCAGCGTCAATGAGCAGTTCTTC. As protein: CSVNEQFF.

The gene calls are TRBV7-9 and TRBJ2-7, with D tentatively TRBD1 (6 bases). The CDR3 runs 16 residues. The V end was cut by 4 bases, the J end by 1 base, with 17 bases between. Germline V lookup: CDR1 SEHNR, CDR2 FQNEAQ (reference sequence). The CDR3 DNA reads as TGTGCCAGCAGCTCAGCAGGGGCACCACGATCCTACGAGCAGTACTTC. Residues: CASSSAGAPRSYEQYF. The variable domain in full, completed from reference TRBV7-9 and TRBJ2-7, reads DTGVSQNPRHKITKRGQNVTFRCDPISEHNRLYWYRQTLGQGPEFLTYFQNEAQLEKSRLLSDRFSAERPKGSFSTLEIQRTEQGDSAMYLCASSSAGAPRSYEQYFGPGTRLTVT.

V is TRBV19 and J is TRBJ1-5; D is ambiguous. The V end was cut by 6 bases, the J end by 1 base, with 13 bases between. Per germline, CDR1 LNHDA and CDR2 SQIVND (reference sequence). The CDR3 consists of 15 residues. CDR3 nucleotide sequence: TGTGCCAGTAGCCGGGCCAGCAAGAGCAATCAGCCCCAGCATTTT. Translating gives CASSRASKSNQPQHF.

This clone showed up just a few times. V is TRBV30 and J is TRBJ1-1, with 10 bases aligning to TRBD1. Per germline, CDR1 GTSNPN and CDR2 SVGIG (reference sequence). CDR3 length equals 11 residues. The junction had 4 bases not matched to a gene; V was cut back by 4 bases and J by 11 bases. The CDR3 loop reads CAWIRQGAAFF. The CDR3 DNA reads TGTGCCTGGATACGACAGGGGGCTGCTTTCTTT.

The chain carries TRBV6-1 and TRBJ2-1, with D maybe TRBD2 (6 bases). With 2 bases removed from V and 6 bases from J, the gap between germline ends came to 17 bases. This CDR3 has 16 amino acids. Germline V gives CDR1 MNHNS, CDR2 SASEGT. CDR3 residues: CASSERRLGMVNEQFF. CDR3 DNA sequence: TGTGCCAGCAGTGAACGGCGACTAGGAATGGTCAATGAGCAGTTCTTC.

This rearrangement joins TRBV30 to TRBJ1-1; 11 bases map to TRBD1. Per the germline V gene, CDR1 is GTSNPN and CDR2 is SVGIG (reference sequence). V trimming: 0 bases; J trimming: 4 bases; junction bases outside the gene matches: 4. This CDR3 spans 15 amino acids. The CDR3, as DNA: TGTGCCTGGAGTGTATGGGACAGGGGGGTCACTGAAGCTTTCTTT. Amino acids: CAWSVWDRGVTEAFF.